Described below is a single T cell receptor beta chain sequence and its context. Antigen unknown. Through Arm-PCR of CDR3 regions and iRepertoire HTBI primers, TCR beta libraries were built. Authors' processing steps: Taken together, the samples had 55 to 65 TRBV and around 14 TRBJ segments identified. Each CDR3 protein gets one entry after TCRdb re-called the multiplex PCR reads with MiXCR. The V and J calls and clone size are TCRdb's, not the authors'. This sample has a few hundred thousand distinct CDR3 sequences, with 20% to 25% found just once. This sample was taken from a study of regulatory T cells in long-lasting Graves disease. Study conclusions and caveats: The study found persistent patients shared more public clonotypes (roughly 2,600) than new patients (approximately 970). TRBV28 was favored in persistent disease, as were TRBJ1-2 and TRBJ2-5.

As to time point: persistent/refractory GD, antithyroid drugs over 5 years with positive TRAb. From PBMCs, RNA was extracted and then used to make the TCR library. The CDR3 spans 17 residues. Germline V gene lookup returns CDR1 SGHAT and CDR2 FQDESV (reference sequence). J lost 3 bases, V lost 5 bases, and 11 bases had no gene match. The material sequenced was peripheral blood mononuclear cells (PBMCs), taken when the disease was refractory, from a patient treated with antithyroid drugs. The TCR sequence derives from a female donor with Graves disease. J is TRBJ2-5 and V is TRBV11-1; 11 positions agree with TRBD1. CDR3 sequence: CASSPGQGGTFKETQYF. The DNA for the CDR3 is TGTGCCAGCAGCCCGGGACAGGGGGGGACCTTCAAAGAGACCCAGTACTTC.